This T cell receptor beta chain was documented in a study of T cell repertoires in cytomegalovirus infection. TCRdb called the reads again in MiXCR, with one record for every CDR3 protein. The sample holds around 900,000 distinct CDR3 sequences, around 30% seen once. As regards this clonotype: Its antigen is currently unknown.

The CDR3 contains 14 residues. Germline V gene sequence: CDR1 SGHDN, CDR2 FVKESK. Trimming pared 2 bases from V and 4 bases from J, leaving 9 bases between. This chain connects TRBV14 to TRBJ2-1; no clear D. This specimen was cultured CD8+ T cells from PBMCs, taken from culture after CMV antigen stimulation. This receptor was taken from a human donor in good health (CMV status not recorded). Some clones in this sample may be carry-over from other donors' samples. CDR3 protein: CASSQRMGYNEQFF. CDR3 in DNA: TGTGCCAGCAGCCAACGTATGGGTTACAATGAGCAGTTCTTC.